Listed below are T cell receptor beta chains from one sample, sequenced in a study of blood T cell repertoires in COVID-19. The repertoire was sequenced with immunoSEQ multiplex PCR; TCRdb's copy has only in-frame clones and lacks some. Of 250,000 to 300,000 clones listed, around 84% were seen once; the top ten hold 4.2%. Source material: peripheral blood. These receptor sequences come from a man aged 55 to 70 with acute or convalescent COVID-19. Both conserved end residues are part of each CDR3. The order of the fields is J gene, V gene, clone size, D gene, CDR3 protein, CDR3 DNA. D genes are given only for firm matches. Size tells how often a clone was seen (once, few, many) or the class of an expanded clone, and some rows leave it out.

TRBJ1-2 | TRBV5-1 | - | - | CASSLGGRDGYTF | TGCGCCAGCAGCTTGGGCGGGAGGGATGGCTACACCTTC
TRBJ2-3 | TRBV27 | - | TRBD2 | CASSLFWLAGATGSDTQYF | TGTGCCAGCAGTTTATTTTGGCTAGCGGGGGCCACAGGCTCGGATACGCAGTATTTT
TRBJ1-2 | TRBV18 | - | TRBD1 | CASSPRAGGDYGYTF | TGTGCCAGCTCACCACGGGCAGGGGGCGACTATGGCTACACCTTC
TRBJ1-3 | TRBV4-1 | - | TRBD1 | CASSQDGQRTGGPGNTIYF | TGCGCCAGCAGCCAAGATGGGCAACGGACAGGAGGACCTGGAAACACCATATATTTT
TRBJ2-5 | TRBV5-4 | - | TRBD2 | CASSPPGGEGETQYF | TGTGCCAGCAGCCCTCCCGGAGGGGAGGGGGAGACCCAGTACTTC
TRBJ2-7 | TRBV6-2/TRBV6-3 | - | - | CASSWLAREQYF | TGTGCCAGCAGTTGGCTAGCAAGGGAGCAGTACTTC
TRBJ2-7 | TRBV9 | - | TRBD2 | CASSVDGLADSYEQYF | TGTGCCAGCAGCGTGGATGGACTAGCGGACTCCTACGAGCAGTACTTC
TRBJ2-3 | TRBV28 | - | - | CASSFAADTQYF | TGTGCCAGCAGTTTTGCGGCCGATACGCAGTATTTT
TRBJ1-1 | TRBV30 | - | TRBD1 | CAWSWGQPGAEAFF | TGTGCCTGGAGTTGGGGACAGCCGGGGGCTGAAGCTTTCTTT
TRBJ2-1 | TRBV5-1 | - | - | CASSPWAHSDNEQFF | TGCGCCAGCAGCCCATGGGCCCATTCGGACAATGAGCAGTTCTTC
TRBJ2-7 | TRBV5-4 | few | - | CASSLPPSSYEQYF | TGTGCCAGCAGCTTGCCCCCTAGCTCCTACGAGCAGTACTTC
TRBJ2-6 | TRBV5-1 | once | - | CASSVENGANVLTF | TGCGCCAGCAGCGTAGAAAATGGGGCCAACGTCCTGACTTTC
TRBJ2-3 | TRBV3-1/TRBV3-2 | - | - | CASSPLTLAETSTDTQYF | TGTGCCAGCAGCCCTCTTACCCTAGCCGAAACTAGCACAGATACGCAGTATTTT
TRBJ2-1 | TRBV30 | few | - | CAWSRNEQFF | TGTGCCTGGAGCAGGAATGAGCAGTTCTTC
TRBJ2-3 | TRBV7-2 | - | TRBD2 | CASSLASATRGGLSYF | TGTGCCAGCAGCTTAGCGTCGGCCACCCGGGGGGGACTCTCGTATTTT
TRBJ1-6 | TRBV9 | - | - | CASAEGSYNSPLHF | TGTGCCAGTGCTGAGGGATCCTATAATTCACCCCTCCACTTT
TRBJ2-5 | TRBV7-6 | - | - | CASSLRSGYRETQYF | TGTGCCAGCAGCTTAAGATCGGGGTATCGGGAGACCCAGTACTTC
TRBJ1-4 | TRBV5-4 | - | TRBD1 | CASSQGAGEKLFF | TGTGCCAGCAGCCAGGGGGCCGGTGAAAAACTGTTTTTT
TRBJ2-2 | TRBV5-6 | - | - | CASSLGQRGTGELFF | TGTGCCAGCAGCTTGGGGCAACGAGGTACCGGGGAGCTGTTTTTT
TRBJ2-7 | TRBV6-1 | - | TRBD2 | CASSDSGGAYEQYF | TGTGCCAGCAGTGATAGCGGGGGGGCCTACGAGCAGTACTTC